This is a list of T cell receptor beta chains from one sample in a study of T cells in Graves' hyperthyroidism and ophthalmopathy. One entry per CDR3 protein, called by TCRdb with MiXCR from the multiplex PCR reads. Of about 570,000 distinct CDR3 sequences in the sample, under 60% were seen once. The sample comprised peripheral blood or thyroid tissue (not recorded which). Every receptor here comes from an adult woman with Graves' disease, either hyperthyroidism or ophthalmopathy (not recorded which). CDR3s include the opening cysteine and the closing phenylalanine or tryptophan. Fields, in order: J gene, CDR3 length, V gene, clone size, D gene, CDR3 protein, CDR3 DNA. D genes are given only for firm matches. The size of a clone is reported for some rows only, either as once, few or many, or as a class for expanded clones.

j_call: TRBJ1-1
cdr3_length: 16
v_call: TRBV9
clone_size: -
d_call: -
cdr3_aa: CASTPGGSRVDTEAFF
cdr3_nt: TGTGCCAGCACCCCCGGGGGGAGTAGGGTTGACACTGAAGCTTTCTTT

j_call: TRBJ2-7
cdr3_length: 13
v_call: TRBV29-1
clone_size: -
d_call: -
cdr3_aa: CSKGGVSSYEQYF
cdr3_nt: TGCAGCAAGGGCGGGGTAAGCTCCTACGAGCAGTACTTC

j_call: TRBJ1-2
cdr3_length: 13
v_call: TRBV10-3
clone_size: -
d_call: -
cdr3_aa: CASRPFSGYGYTF
cdr3_nt: TGTGCCAGCCGACCCTTTTCAGGCTATGGCTACACCTTC

j_call: TRBJ2-6
cdr3_length: 17
v_call: TRBV15
clone_size: -
d_call: -
cdr3_aa: CATSRGIQGSGANVLTF
cdr3_nt: TGTGCCACCAGCAGAGGCATACAGGGATCCGGGGCCAACGTCCTGACTTTC

j_call: TRBJ2-7
cdr3_length: 16
v_call: TRBV7-8
clone_size: -
d_call: -
cdr3_aa: CASSLVVGRGSHEQYF
cdr3_nt: TGTGCCAGCAGCTTAGTCGTGGGGCGCGGTTCCCACGAGCAGTACTTC

j_call: TRBJ2-5
cdr3_length: 17
v_call: TRBV20-1
clone_size: -
d_call: TRBD2
cdr3_aa: CSADTGLAGVGEETQYF
cdr3_nt: TGCAGTGCCGACACGGGCCTAGCGGGAGTAGGAGAGGAGACCCAGTACTTC

j_call: TRBJ2-2
cdr3_length: 17
v_call: TRBV7-2
clone_size: many
d_call: -
cdr3_aa: CASSLGGARANTGELFF
cdr3_nt: TGTGCCAGCAGCTTAGGGGGGGCGAGGGCCAACACCGGGGAGCTGTTTTTT

j_call: TRBJ2-5
cdr3_length: 14
v_call: TRBV4-1
clone_size: many
d_call: TRBD2
cdr3_aa: CASRRREGRETQYF
cdr3_nt: TGCGCCAGCAGGAGGCGGGAGGGCCGGGAGACCCAGTACTTC

j_call: TRBJ2-2
cdr3_length: 15
v_call: TRBV30
clone_size: few
d_call: -
cdr3_aa: CAWRRRGFDTGELFF
cdr3_nt: TGTGCCTGGAGACGAAGGGGGTTTGACACCGGGGAGCTGTTTTTT

j_call: TRBJ1-1
cdr3_length: 14
v_call: TRBV10-3
clone_size: -
d_call: -
cdr3_aa: CAIRRLKRNTEAFF
cdr3_nt: TGTGCCATACGACGGTTAAAACGGAACACTGAAGCTTTCTTT

j_call: TRBJ2-7
cdr3_length: 15
v_call: TRBV28
clone_size: few
d_call: TRBD1
cdr3_aa: CASRAAGQGPYEQYF
cdr3_nt: TGTGCCAGCAGGGCCGCGGGACAGGGGCCTTACGAGCAGTACTTC

j_call: TRBJ2-7
cdr3_length: 15
v_call: TRBV28
clone_size: -
d_call: TRBD1
cdr3_aa: CASAPGTGFWYEQYF
cdr3_nt: TGTGCCAGCGCACCCGGGACAGGGTTTTGGTACGAGCAGTACTTC

j_call: TRBJ2-7
cdr3_length: 15
v_call: TRBV7-9
clone_size: -
d_call: TRBD1
cdr3_aa: CASSYRTGGDYEQYF
cdr3_nt: TGTGCCAGCAGCTATCGGACAGGGGGCGACTACGAGCAGTACTTC

j_call: TRBJ2-7
cdr3_length: 14
v_call: TRBV5-8
clone_size: many
d_call: TRBD2
cdr3_aa: CASSSRDGRGEQYF
cdr3_nt: TGTGCCAGCAGCAGTCGGGACGGGAGGGGTGAGCAGTACTTC

j_call: TRBJ2-5
cdr3_length: 13
v_call: TRBV15
clone_size: many
d_call: -
cdr3_aa: CATSSGPEETQYF
cdr3_nt: TGTGCCACCAGCAGCGGACCCGAGGAGACCCAGTACTTC

j_call: TRBJ2-5
cdr3_length: 16
v_call: TRBV10-3
clone_size: -
d_call: TRBD1
cdr3_aa: CATSDSDRGHWETQYF
cdr3_nt: TGTGCCACCAGTGATTCGGACAGGGGGCATTGGGAGACCCAGTACTTC

j_call: TRBJ2-6
cdr3_length: 17
v_call: TRBV2
clone_size: -
d_call: TRBD1
cdr3_aa: CASSAGTASSGANVLTF
cdr3_nt: TGTGCCAGCAGTGCCGGGACAGCTAGCTCTGGGGCCAACGTCCTGACTTTC

j_call: TRBJ2-5
cdr3_length: 13
v_call: TRBV19
clone_size: many
d_call: -
cdr3_aa: CASSSWDQETQYF
cdr3_nt: TGTGCCAGTAGTTCCTGGGACCAAGAGACCCAGTACTTC

j_call: TRBJ1-1
cdr3_length: 11
v_call: TRBV5-5
clone_size: few
d_call: -
cdr3_aa: CASSLVPEAFF
cdr3_nt: TGTGCCAGCAGCTTAGTACCCGAAGCTTTCTTT

j_call: TRBJ2-7
cdr3_length: 13
v_call: TRBV29-1
clone_size: many
d_call: -
cdr3_aa: CSAREGSTYEQYF
cdr3_nt: TGCAGCGCCCGTGAGGGGTCCACCTACGAGCAGTACTTC

j_call: TRBJ2-6
cdr3_length: 11
v_call: TRBV7-9
clone_size: few
d_call: -
cdr3_aa: CASSLAEDLTF
cdr3_nt: TGTGCCAGCAGCTTAGCAGAGGACCTGACTTTC